This entry concerns a single T cell receptor (beta chain). Its antigen is not identified. As handled by the study authors: Out-of-frame sequences were removed, leaving around 2.2 million distinct TCRbeta sequences. The repertoire was sequenced with immunoSEQ multiplex PCR; TCRdb's copy has only in-frame clones and lacks some. That table gives V, J and clone size, and the DNA gave D and trimming. This table holds 55,000 to 65,000 clones, roughly three quarters found once. This sample is drawn from a study of memory CD4+ T cells and cytomegalovirus serostatus. The germline CDR1 and CDR2 sequences are MDHEN and SYDVKM. The CDR3 consists of 13 residues. Between the trimmed V and J ends, which lost 11 bases and 3 bases, there was a span of 17 bases. Study-level points and caveats: About 40% of the roughly 160 known CMV-associated TCRbeta sequences appeared in CD4+ memory.

The sort gate was single viable CD3+CD4+CD8-CD45RO+ cells for memory CD4+ T cells. CD4+ T cells were isolated by positive magnetic selection. The TCR was taken from an adult in good health and CMV-seronegative. Sequencing input: memory CD4+ T cells from blood. The chain couples TRBV28 to TRBJ2-7; possibly TRBD1 for D (5 bases). CDR3 nucleotides: TGTGCCCTTAGGGGCAGGACATACTACGAGCAGTACTTC. Translation gives CALRGRTYYEQYF.